This T cell receptor (beta chain) was found in a study of shared clonotypes between healthy human individuals. Germline values: CDR1 SGHRS, CDR2 YFSETQ. The CDR3 sequence is 13 residues long. V was shortened by 1 base and J by 7 bases, with 6 bases between the two germline ends. The repertoire was sequenced with immunoSEQ multiplex PCR; TCRdb's copy has only in-frame clones and lacks some. There are approximately 640,000 clones in the sample; less than 95% occur only once, and 30% to 35% lies in the top ten. This clonotype was obtained from a man between 18 and 35 years old in good health. Some clones in this sample may be carry-over from other donors' samples. Sequencing was performed on memory CD8+ T cells from PBMCs. As for subset: CD45RO+ cells pooled with CCR7-negative TemRA cells. V is TRBV5-1 and J is TRBJ1-6; D is undetermined. CDR3: CASSLSWNSPLHF. The CDR3 coding sequence is TGCGCCAGCAGCTTGTCCTGGAATTCACCCCTCCACTTT.